This T cell receptor (beta chain) was identified in a study of T cell responses to AZD1222 COVID-19 vaccine. The ends lost 7 bases at V and 4 bases at J; junction bases unmatched: 3. Looked up from germline, CDR1 is MDHEN and CDR2 is SYDVKM. CDR3 length: 12 residues. Profiling relied on immunoSEQ multiplex PCR, and the TCRdb table lists in-frame clones only, not all of them. Of roughly 100,000 clones in the sample, around 90% are singletons; the top ten hold less than 9.5%. The V gene is TRBV28, the J gene TRBJ1-2; TRBD1 agrees at 7 bases. This material consisted of peripheral blood, taken on day 0 of AZD1222 vaccination. The clonotype originates from an adult in good health. The CDR3 DNA sequence: TGTGCCAGCATGGGGACAGTCTATGGCTACACCTTC. This codes for CASMGTVYGYTF.